This paragraph covers one T cell receptor beta chain sequence. Authors' data handling: Cell counts per sample came from amplifying reference gene primers. This table comes from immunoSEQ multiplex PCR, and its TCRdb copy is limited to in-frame clones, with some not included. For V, J and clone size, that table is used; D and trimming come from the DNA. This sample has a few hundred thousand clones, with under 90% found just once. Residents of about two dozen US areas, aged about 18 to 89 years, made up the participants. Self-reported history from a screening survey and questionnaire set each donor's cohort. Recovered Cohort 3 donors showed two negative PCRs, clearance, or symptom resolution. These data are taken from a study of blood T cell repertoires in COVID-19. Specimen: PBMCs or T cells enriched from blood (not recorded which). The TCR comes from an older woman who had recovered from COVID-19.

The CDR3: CASSAMKSDRGDEQYF. CDR3 nucleotide sequence: TGTGCCAGCAGCGCTATGAAATCGGACAGGGGAGACGAGCAGTACTTC. The chain couples TRBV9 to TRBJ2-7, with TRBD1 matching over 9 bases. CDR3 size: 16 residues. CDR1 SGDLS and CDR2 YYNGEE come from the germline V gene. The V segment lost 3 bases and the J segment 5 bases; nucleotides outside the gene matches: 12.